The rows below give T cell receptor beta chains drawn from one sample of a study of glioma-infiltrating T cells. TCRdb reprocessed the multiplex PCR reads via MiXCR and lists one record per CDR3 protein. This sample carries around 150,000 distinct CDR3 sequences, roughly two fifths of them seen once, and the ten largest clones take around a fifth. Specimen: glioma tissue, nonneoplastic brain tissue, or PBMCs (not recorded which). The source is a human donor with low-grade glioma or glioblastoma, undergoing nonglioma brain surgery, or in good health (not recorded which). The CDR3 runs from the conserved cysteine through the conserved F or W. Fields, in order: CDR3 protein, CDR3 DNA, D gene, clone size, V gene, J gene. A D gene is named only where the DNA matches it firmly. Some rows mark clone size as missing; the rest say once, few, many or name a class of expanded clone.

CASSQEWDFPDTQYF	TGTGCCAGCAGCCAAGAGTGGGATTTCCCAGATACGCAGTATTTT	.	few	TRBV3-1	TRBJ2-3
CASSLGGLANYGYTF	TGTGCCAGCAGTTTAGGAGGGCTTGCTAACTATGGCTACACCTTC	.	.	TRBV12-3/TRBV12-4	TRBJ1-2
CSAPPRGTANEQFF	TGCAGTGCTCCCCCCCGCGGGACCGCGAATGAGCAGTTCTTC	.	.	TRBV20-1	TRBJ2-1
CASSEIQSTDTQYF	TGTGCCAGCAGTGAAATACAGTCCACAGATACGCAGTATTTT	.	.	TRBV6-1	TRBJ2-3
CASSKGLGTYEQYF	TGTGCCAGCAGTAAGGGACTAGGGACCTACGAGCAGTACTTC	TRBD2	few	TRBV6-1	TRBJ2-7
CASSPRHNSPLHF	TGTGCCAGCAGCCCTCGGCATAATTCACCCCTCCACTTT	.	.	TRBV6-2/TRBV6-3	TRBJ1-6
CASSEASSSLRGHF	TGTGCCAGCAGTGAAGCCTCGAGTTCTCTTCGGGGACACTTC	.	.	TRBV6-1	TRBJ2-7
CASSYLQGRGTDTQYF	TGTGCCAGCAGTTACTTACAAGGACGTGGTACAGATACGCAGTATTTT	.	.	TRBV6-2/TRBV6-3	TRBJ2-3
CASSPPRQGNTEAFF	TGTGCCAGCTCACCCCCTAGACAGGGGAACACTGAAGCTTTCTTT	TRBD1	.	TRBV18	TRBJ1-1
CASSLTSGLYEQYF	TGTGCCAGCAGTTTAACTAGCGGCCTCTACGAGCAGTACTTC	TRBD2	.	TRBV6-1	TRBJ2-7
CASSYRRDEQFF	TGTGCCAGCAGTTACAGACGCGATGAGCAGTTCTTC	.	many	TRBV6-2/TRBV6-3	TRBJ2-1
CASSKDVRAEAFF	TGCGCCAGCAGTAAGGACGTCCGGGCTGAAGCTTTCTTT	.	.	TRBV10-1	TRBJ1-1
CASSGYTGGTEGFF	TGTGCCAGCAGTGGCTATACAGGGGGCACTGAAGGTTTCTTT	TRBD1	.	TRBV2	TRBJ1-1
CASSIQQGEAFF	TGTGCCAGCAGTATACAACAGGGAGAAGCTTTCTTT	.	few	TRBV6-1	TRBJ1-1
CASGGGLSNQPQHF	TGTGCCAGCGGGGGGGGACTGAGCAATCAGCCCCAGCATTTT	.	few	TRBV12-3/TRBV12-4	TRBJ1-5
CASSYAGQETQYF	TGTGCCAGCAGTTATGCGGGACAAGAGACCCAGTACTTC	.	.	TRBV6-1	TRBJ2-5
CASIPGTGVDEQYF	TGTGCCAGCATCCCCGGGACAGGGGTGGACGAGCAGTACTTC	TRBD1	.	TRBV27	TRBJ2-7
CASSSSGSSYEQYF	TGCGCCAGCAGCTCTAGCGGGAGCTCCTACGAGCAGTACTTC	TRBD2	.	TRBV5-1	TRBJ2-7
CASKFGTDQETQYF	TGTGCCAGCAAGTTTGGGACGGACCAAGAGACCCAGTACTTC	.	many	TRBV2	TRBJ2-5
CASSSRDSLHEQYF	TGTGCCAGCAGTTCCCGGGACAGTCTACACGAGCAGTACTTC	TRBD1	.	TRBV27	TRBJ2-7
CASRAPRQEYNSPLHF	TGTGCCAGCAGAGCACCCAGACAGGAGTATAATTCACCCCTCCACTTT	.	.	TRBV6-1	TRBJ1-6
CASRDTNTEAFF	TGTGCCAGCCGCGACACCAACACTGAAGCTTTCTTT	.	many	TRBV6-1	TRBJ1-1
CARVNGGASDTQYF	TGTGCCAGAGTAAACGGGGGGGCCTCAGATACGCAGTATTTT	TRBD2	few	TRBV6-2/TRBV6-3	TRBJ2-3
CASRPILTEMNTEAFF	TGTGCCAGCAGACCGATTTTGACGGAAATGAACACTGAAGCTTTCTTT	.	many	TRBV6-1	TRBJ1-1
CASSQSWGANYNSPLHF	TGCGCCAGCAGCCAATCTTGGGGAGCCAACTATAATTCACCCCTCCACTTT	.	.	TRBV4-1	TRBJ1-6
CASSLATSNEQFF	TGTGCCAGCAGTTTAGCGACTAGCAATGAGCAGTTCTTC	.	.	TRBV28	TRBJ2-1
CASSPGTSGGPGETQYF	TGTGCCAGCAGCCCCGGGACTAGCGGGGGCCCGGGGGAGACCCAGTACTTC	TRBD2	few	TRBV6-2/TRBV6-3	TRBJ2-5
CASSSQGRGETQYF	TGTGCCAGCAGTTCCCAGGGGAGAGGGGAGACCCAGTACTTC	.	few	TRBV28	TRBJ2-5
CASKMGQNYYEQYF	TGTGCCAGCAAGATGGGACAGAACTACTACGAGCAGTACTTC	TRBD1	.	TRBV2	TRBJ2-7
CASSLSRTGLGYEQYF	TGTGCCAGCAGTTTATCGAGGACAGGGTTGGGCTACGAGCAGTACTTC	TRBD1	.	TRBV27	TRBJ2-7